This T cell receptor (beta chain) is from a study of cytomegalovirus exposure and HLA in healthy donors. General study results and limits: There were reportedly fewer N-insertions in an Asian-associated ancestry cluster than the roughly 700-donor mean, in a later analysis.

60 Vbeta and 13 Jbeta primers were used in PCR. Profiled with immunoSEQ multiplex PCR; TCRdb holds only in-frame clones, not every one. The sample includes about 140,000 clones, about 78% seen only once; the top ten take approximately 6.2%. Trimming took 5 bases from V and 4 from J, leaving 15 bases between them. CDR3 size: 14 residues. Germline V gene lookup returns CDR1 SGHDT and CDR2 YYEEEE. About this clone itself: Its antigen is currently unknown.

The V gene is TRBV5-6, the J gene TRBJ1-2; TRBD1 is a possible D gene (6 bases). The receptor's source is a man between 40 and 49 years old in good health and CMV-seropositive. Sample: PBMCs. The DNA of the CDR3 is TGTGCCAGCAGTTCGGGGAACAGGGTCTATGGCTACACCTTC. Translation: CASSSGNRVYGYTF.